The clone carrying this T cell receptor beta chain was found a few times. Its antigen is unknown. Time point specified: new active TB diagnosis, blood taken before or within 7 days of starting treatment. Here immunoSEQ multiplex PCR was the method, and the copy in TCRdb shows in-frame clones only, minus some. The sample has about 33,000 clones, about 85% seen once. The data were taken from a study of T cells in tuberculosis. Study results and caveats: Shorter CDR3-alpha in active tuberculosis partly drove smaller distances.

This specimen was PBMCs, taken at tuberculosis diagnosis. The origin of this receptor is an adult with tuberculosis.

In DNA, the CDR3 is TGCGCCAGCAGCCAAGGGTTGCGCTTTAGCTACAATGAGCAGTTCTTC. This translates into CASSQGLRFSYNEQFF. The V call is TRBV4-1, the J call TRBJ2-1; the D is unclear. There are 16 residues in the CDR3. Germline CDR1 is MGHRA and CDR2 is YSYEKL. The germline V and J ends were trimmed by 1 base and 3 bases, with 13 bases remaining between them.